Listed here is a single TCR beta chain. Antigen specificity is unknown. These data come from a study of monozygotic twins with inflammatory bowel disease. Study observations and caveats: TCRbeta diversity (inverse Simpson) was lower in IBD patients than in healthy co-twins.

After re-calling the 5' RACE reads, TCRdb lists one entry per CDR3 protein, DNA absent. The sample spans more than 300,000 distinct CDR3 sequences; the ten largest clones claim 5% to 6%. Germline CDR1 is WNHNN and CDR2 is SYGVQD (reference sequence). The CDR3 spans 14 residues. The V gene is TRBV10-1, the J gene TRBJ2-1. The receptor comes from a human donor with ulcerative colitis or Crohn's disease, or a healthy co-twin of an affected twin (not recorded which). Sequencing was done on a sample of blood. The CDR3 loop is CASSFLKGYNEQFF.